The 12 T cell receptor beta chains below come from one sample, sequenced in a study of T cell responses to AZD1222 COVID-19 vaccine. Clones were read by immunoSEQ multiplex PCR, and TCRdb kept only the in-frame ones, dropping some. This sample has approximately 150,000 clones, with 88% found just once. Sequencing was performed on peripheral blood, taken 28 days after the second dose of the MenACWY control vaccine. Receptors were obtained from an adult who received the MenACWY meningococcal vaccine as a control.

The V and J genes are TRBV19 and TRBJ1-4, with 7 bases that match TRBD1. The junction had 10 bases not matched to a gene; V was cut back by 5 bases and J by 7 bases. The CDR3 loop spans 15 amino acids. CDR1 is LNHDA and CDR2 is SQIVND in the germline V gene (reference sequence). The CDR3 nucleotides are TGTGCCAGTAGTTCCCGGACAGGAACTGTTGAAAAACTGTTTTTT. This codes for CASSSRTGTVEKLFF.

V is TRBV7-2 and J is TRBJ2-5; TRBD1 is a possible D gene (6 bases). The CDR3 runs 14 residues. Germline V gene sequence: CDR1 SGHTA, CDR2 FQGNSA. V was clipped by 1 base and J by 5 bases, with 11 bases between them. Here the CDR3 reads CASSLVQGRETQYF. The DNA for the CDR3 is TGTGCCAGCAGCTTAGTCCAGGGGCGGGAGACCCAGTACTTC.

The rearrangement joins TRBV30 to TRBJ1-2; no clear D gene. Per germline, CDR1 GTSNPN and CDR2 SVGIG (reference sequence). The CDR3 has 11 amino acids. Trimming left V 2 bases short and J 5 bases short, with 6 bases between. The CDR3 nucleotides are TGTGCCTGGAGTACCTCATATGGCTACACCTTC. Translated, it gives CAWSTSYGYTF.

This clone has just a few counts. This CDR3 reads CASSQANTEAFF. As DNA, the CDR3 is TGTGCCAGCAGCCAGGCGAACACTGAAGCTTTCTTT. The chain employs TRBV3-1 (or the pseudogene TRBV3-2) and TRBJ1-1; D not resolved. This CDR3 comprises 12 residues. The germline V gene has CDR1 LGHDT and CDR2 YNNKEL (reference sequence). The V and J ends lost 3 bases and 1 base respectively, with 3 bases between them.

The chain joins TRBV10-3 to TRBJ1-1, with D possibly matching TRBD1 (5 bases). The CDR3 consists of 12 residues. Per germline, CDR1 ENHRY and CDR2 SYGVKD. V lost 4 bases, J lost 3 bases, and 6 bases lay in between. DNA of the CDR3: TGTGCCATCAGTGGAGGGGACACTGAAGCTTTCTTT. Its protein product is CAISGGDTEAFF.

V gene TRBV7-9 combines with J gene TRBJ2-7; 9 nucleotides match TRBD1. Germline CDR1 SEHNR, CDR2 FQNEAQ (reference sequence). The J segment lost 3 bases and the V segment lost 4 bases, leaving 7 bases of the junction unmatched. The length of the CDR3 is 15 residues. For the CDR3, the DNA is TGTGCCAGCAGCTCTGGGACAGGGAACTACTACGAGCAGTACTTC. Translated, it gives CASSSGTGNYYEQYF.

The chain is built from TRBV28 and TRBJ1-1; TRBD1 matches 11 bases. This CDR3 region has 15 residues. Looked up from germline, CDR1 is MDHEN and CDR2 is SYDVKM. V shed 5 bases and J 6 bases; nucleotides not matched to a gene: 8. Here the CDR3 reads CASSESGQGAAEAFF. The CDR3 region has the DNA TGTGCCAGCAGTGAGTCCGGACAGGGGGCAGCTGAAGCTTTCTTT.

The chain recombines TRBV25-1 with TRBJ2-1, with D hard to call. The CDR3 covers 14 residues. CDR1 and CDR2 from the germline V gene are MGHDK and SYGVNS. Trimming took 2 bases from V and 5 from J, leaving 10 bases between them. CDR3 nucleotide sequence: TGTGCCAGCAGTGAAGGTTTTTACAACAATGAGCAGTTCTTC. Translation: CASSEGFYNNEQFF.

V and J are TRBV6-2 or TRBV6-3 and TRBJ1-2; unclear D gene. V shed 5 bases and J shed 3 bases, with 10 bases lying between them. From germline, CDR1 is MNHEY and CDR2 SVGEGT. The length of the CDR3 is 13 residues. This CDR3 reads CASSTNRHYGYTF. In DNA form, the CDR3 reads TGTGCCAGCAGTACAAACAGACACTATGGCTACACCTTC.

This chain links TRBV19 with TRBJ2-3, with 9 bases identical to TRBD1. The CDR3 runs 16 residues. The V gene end was trimmed by 5 bases and the J gene end by 4 bases; junction bases not matched to a gene: 10. Germline CDR1 is LNHDA and CDR2 is SQIVND (reference sequence). For the CDR3, the DNA is TGTGCCAGTAGTCTCAACCTTCGGGACAGGGCAGATACGCAGTATTTT. Protein product: CASSLNLRDRADTQYF.

The V call is TRBV2, the J call TRBJ2-1; D gene unclear. The germline V gene has CDR1 SNHLY and CDR2 FYNNEI. This CDR3 is 14 amino acids long. Deletions cut 2 bases from V and 4 bases from J, with 9 bases between. In DNA form, the CDR3 reads TGTGCCAGCAGTGAATTGTGGCGTTACAATGAGCAGTTCTTC. Translated, it gives CASSELWRYNEQFF.

The V gene is TRBV29-1, the J gene TRBJ2-1; 8 bases are shared with TRBD2. CDR3 length: 13 residues. The germline CDR1 and CDR2 sequences are SQVTM and ANQGSEA. The V segment lost 5 bases and the J segment 9 bases; nucleotides outside the gene matches: 9. The CDR3 loop is CSVPRTSLSEQFF. The CDR3 DNA follows: TGCAGCGTTCCTAGGACTAGCTTGAGTGAGCAGTTCTTC.